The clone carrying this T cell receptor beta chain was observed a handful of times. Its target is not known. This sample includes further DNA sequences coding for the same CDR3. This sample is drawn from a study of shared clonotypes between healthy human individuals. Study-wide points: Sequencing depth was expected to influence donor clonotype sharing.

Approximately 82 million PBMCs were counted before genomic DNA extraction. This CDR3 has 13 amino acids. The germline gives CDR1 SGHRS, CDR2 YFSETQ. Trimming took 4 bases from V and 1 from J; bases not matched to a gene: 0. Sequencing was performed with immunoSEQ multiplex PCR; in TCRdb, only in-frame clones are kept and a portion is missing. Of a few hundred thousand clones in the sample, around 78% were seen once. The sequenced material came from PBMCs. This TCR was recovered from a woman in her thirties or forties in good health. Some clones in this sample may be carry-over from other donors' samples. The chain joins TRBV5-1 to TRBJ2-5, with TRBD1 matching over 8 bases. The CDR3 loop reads CASSTGGQETQYF. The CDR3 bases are TGCGCCAGCAGCACAGGGGGCCAAGAGACCCAGTACTTC.